This T cell receptor (beta chain) is from a study of cytomegalovirus exposure and HLA in healthy donors. Study-level points and caveats: Later, an analysis found that TCR clusters from the first cohort tended to co-occur in the roughly 120 validation repertoires.

Clones were read by immunoSEQ multiplex PCR, and TCRdb kept only the in-frame ones, dropping some. The sample comprises 110,000 or so clones, about 84% of which are singletons, and roughly 5.3% rests with the top ten. Germline-derived CDR1 and CDR2 are DFQATT and SNEGSKA (reference sequence). The CDR3 runs 10 residues. Trimming removed 6 bases from V and 3 bases from J, with 6 bases in between. A remark on this clone: Its target is unknown.

The receptor's source is a man younger than 30 in good health and CMV-seronegative. V gene TRBV20-1 combines with J gene TRBJ2-7, with D hard to call. The sample taken for sequencing was PBMCs. CDR3: CSANHYEQYF. CDR3 DNA sequence: TGCAGTGCCAATCACTACGAGCAGTACTTC.